One and the same sample provided the 19 T cell receptor beta chains below, sequenced in a study of T cells in Graves' hyperthyroidism and ophthalmopathy. RNA transcripts served as the template for amplifying TCR beta CDR3 regions. In the first-round RT-PCR of the TCR CDR3, the HTBI primer set was used. TCRdb reprocessed the multiplex PCR reads with MiXCR, giving one entry per CDR3 protein. The table records 540,000 or so distinct CDR3 sequences, 15% to 18% of them present only once. Sequencing used blood. These receptors were collected from a woman aged 25 to 39 with Graves' hyperthyroidism.

V and J are TRBV5-4 and TRBJ1-2, with D perhaps matching TRBD1 (6 bases). Trimming cost V 4 bases and J 0 bases, with 16 bases left between them. The CDR3 spans 16 residues. The germline CDR1 and CDR2 sequences are SGHNT and YYREEE (reference sequence). For the CDR3, the DNA is TGTGCCAGCAGCGCCGGACGGGGGCCAGCTAACTATGGCTACACCTTC. As protein: CASSAGRGPANYGYTF.

The CDR3 region has the DNA TGTGCCAGTAGTCCGACAGGGGGCGTGAACGAGCAGTACTTC. It translates to CASSPTGGVNEQYF. V is TRBV19 and J is TRBJ2-7, with 10 bases fitting TRBD1. The V gene end was trimmed by 5 bases and the J gene end by 5 bases; junction bases not matched to a gene: 6. This CDR3 has 14 amino acids. The germline V gene encodes CDR1 LNHDA and CDR2 SQIVND (reference sequence).

This chain uses TRBV13 with TRBJ2-5; 11 positions agree with TRBD1. There are 14 residues in the CDR3. Germline CDR1 PRHDT, CDR2 FYEKMQ (reference sequence). The J segment lost 5 bases and the V segment lost 5 bases, leaving 4 bases of the junction unmatched. This CDR3 reads CASSIRDRGETQYF. The CDR3 bases are TGTGCCAGCAGCATCAGGGACAGGGGGGAGACCCAGTACTTC.

This clonotype was seen repeatedly, ten times or more. J is TRBJ2-2 and V is TRBV7-9; either TRBD1 or TRBD2 may fit D (5 bases each). Trimming cost V 2 bases and J 0 bases, with 10 bases left between them. The CDR3 runs to 16 residues. The germline CDR1 and CDR2 sequences are SEHNR and FQNEAQ (reference sequence). The CDR3 nucleotides read TGTGCCAGCAGCTTACGGGGCGGATCGAACACCGGGGAGCTGTTTTTT. Residues: CASSLRGGSNTGELFF.

This clonotype was seen only a few times. The chain links TRBV6-1 to TRBJ1-1; D is uncertain. The CDR3 loop spans 16 amino acids. Germline CDR1 MNHNS, CDR2 SASEGT. The V gene lost 5 bases and the J gene lost 1 base, with 17 bases spanning the gap. The CDR3 bases are TGTGCCAGCAGTCTGTCCCCTATTTTGGGGAACACTGAAGCTTTCTTT. Amino acid sequence: CASSLSPILGNTEAFF.

The V call is TRBV25-1, the J call TRBJ2-5; 7 bases match TRBD1. The germline CDR1 and CDR2 sequences are MGHDK and SYGVNS. Unmatched junction bases numbered 3, after V lost 3 bases and J lost 2 bases. The CDR3 extends over 14 amino acids. DNA for the CDR3: TGTGCCAGCAGTGATCGGACAGGTCAAGAGACCCAGTACTTC. Its protein is CASSDRTGQETQYF. Using reference TRBV25-1 and TRBJ2-5 for the parts outside the CDR3, the full variable domain is EADIYQTPRYLVIGTGKKITLECSQTMGHDKMYWYQQDPGMELHLIHYSYGVNSTEKGDLSSESTVSRIRTEHFPLTLESARPSHTSQYLCASSDRTGQETQYFGPGTRLLVL.

This clonotype was detected a few times. The rearrangement joins TRBV19 to TRBJ1-1; D not certain. This CDR3 comprises 14 residues. V was clipped by 1 base and J by 0 bases, with 6 bases between them. From germline, CDR1 is LNHDA and CDR2 SQIVND (reference sequence). The chain's CDR3 is CASSIADMNTEAFF. The CDR3 DNA reads TGTGCCAGTAGTATAGCAGACATGAACACTGAAGCTTTCTTT.

The gene calls are TRBV4-2 and TRBJ1-3, with D tentatively TRBD1 (6 bases). The V and J ends lost 5 bases and 3 bases respectively, with 14 bases between them. Looked up from germline, CDR1 is LGHNA and CDR2 is YNFKEQ. This CDR3 is built from 15 residues. As DNA, the CDR3 is TGTGCCAGCAGCTCAACGGACAGCTATGGAAACACCATATATTTT. This gives the protein CASSSTDSYGNTIYF.

At least ten counts were recorded for this clonotype. J is TRBJ2-1 and V is TRBV20-1, with 8 bases aligning to TRBD2. Germline V gives CDR1 DFQATT, CDR2 SNEGSKA (reference sequence). The CDR3 consists of 15 residues. The V and J ends lost 5 bases and 0 bases, in that order; junction bases with no gene match: 6. CDR3: CSAGLAGSSYNEQFF. CDR3 in DNA: TGCAGTGCTGGCCTAGCGGGTTCCTCCTACAATGAGCAGTTCTTC.

This clonotype was detected ten times or more. The chain employs TRBV6-1 and TRBJ2-1; the D call may be TRBD1 or TRBD2 (5 bases each). V lost 7 bases and J 9 bases, leaving 13 bases between the germline ends. Germline lookup yields CDR1 MNHNS and CDR2 SASEGT. The CDR3 consists of 12 residues. CDR3 in amino acids: CASILTGREQFF. CDR3 nucleotides: TGTGCCAGCATCTTAACGGGACGTGAGCAGTTCTTC.

The chain has TRBV9 and TRBJ1-3; D unresolved. This CDR3 is 16 amino acids long. Germline CDR1 and CDR2: SGDLS and YYNGEE. V was cut by 4 bases and J by 1 base, with 15 bases left in between. CDR3 DNA sequence: TGTGCCAGCAGCCCCTCCCCTGACGGATCTGGAAACACCATATATTTT. Translating gives CASSPSPDGSGNTIYF.

This clonotype has more than one count but fewer than ten. The chain combines TRBV7-2 with TRBJ2-3, with D perhaps matching TRBD2 (7 bases). The germline CDR1 and CDR2 sequences are SGHTA and FQGNSA. Trimming removed 6 bases from V and 0 bases from J, with 10 bases in between. This CDR3 spans 14 amino acids. This CDR3 reads CASRGGGSTDTQYF. CDR3 nucleotides: TGTGCCAGCAGGGGGGGGGGCAGCACAGATACGCAGTATTTT.

This sequence joins TRBV28 and TRBJ2-7, with a weak D call TRBD1 (6 bases). The V and J ends lost 6 bases and 2 bases respectively, with 8 bases between them. This CDR3 has 12 residues. Germline V gene data show CDR1 as MDHEN and CDR2 as SYDVKM. As DNA, the CDR3 is TGTGCCAGCAGACGACAGGCCTACGAGCAGTACTTC. This sequence encodes CASRRQAYEQYF. The full variable domain, with the rest looked up from reference TRBV28 and TRBJ2-7, is DVKVTQSSRYLVKRTGEKVFLECVQDMDHENMFWYRQDPGLGLRLIYFSYDVKMKEKGDIPEGYSVSREKKERFSLILESASTNQTSMYLCASRRQAYEQYFGPGTRLTVT.

This clonotype has a count of ten or more. The chain has TRBV7-2 and TRBJ2-7, with D perhaps matching TRBD1 (6 bases). CDR3 length: 14 amino acids. Germline-derived CDR1 and CDR2 are SGHTA and FQGNSA. Trimming left V 5 bases short and J 2 bases short, with 13 bases between. DNA of the CDR3: TGTGCCAGCAGCGTTGGACAGCCCCCCTACGAGCAGTACTTC. Residues: CASSVGQPPYEQYF. The variable domain in full, completed from reference TRBV7-2 and TRBJ2-7, reads GAGVSQSPSNKVTEKGKDVELRCDPISGHTALYWYRQSLGQGLEFLIYFQGNSAPDKSGLPSDRFSAERTGGSVSTLTIQRTQQEDSAVYLCASSVGQPPYEQYFGPGTRLTVT.

The chain carries TRBV4-2 and TRBJ2-3, with a possible D match to TRBD2 (6 bases). There are 17 residues in the CDR3. Trimming cost V 4 bases and J 6 bases, with 23 bases left between them. Germline V gene data show CDR1 as LGHNA and CDR2 as YNFKEQ. CDR3 in amino acids: CASSPRETVGGRDTQYF. DNA for the CDR3: TGTGCCAGCAGCCCTCGCGAAACCGTGGGGGGACGGGATACGCAGTATTTT.

The gene calls are TRBV12-5 and TRBJ2-5, with TRBD2 matching 11 bases. The CDR3 extends over 12 amino acids. Per germline, CDR1 LGHNT and CDR2 FRNRAP. The V gene end was trimmed by 7 bases and the J gene end by 13 bases; junction bases not matched to a gene: 8. CDR3 amino acids: CASAIAGGPPYF. Here the CDR3 DNA reads TGTGCTAGTGCTATAGCGGGGGGGCCCCCGTACTTC.

The chain employs TRBV5-1 and TRBJ2-2; D might be TRBD1 (6 bases). Between the trimmed V and J ends, which lost 0 bases and 6 bases, there was a span of 9 bases. Germline values: CDR1 SGHRS, CDR2 YFSETQ. This CDR3 is built from 14 residues. This chain's CDR3 is CASSLDRAPGELFF. Here the CDR3 DNA reads TGCGCCAGCAGCTTGGACAGGGCCCCCGGGGAGCTGTTTTTT.

The table lists this clonotype with many counts. The V gene is TRBV6-2 or TRBV6-3, the J gene TRBJ2-1; tentatively, D is TRBD2 (6 bases). V gave up 7 bases and J gave up 5 bases, with 27 bases separating them. The CDR3 is 18 amino acids. Germline V CDR1 and CDR2: MNHEY, SVGEGT. CDR3 in amino acids: CASKHGSPKPLRDNEQFF. The CDR3 DNA sequence: TGTGCCAGCAAACACGGGAGCCCGAAACCGCTCAGGGACAATGAGCAGTTCTTC.

This clonotype was recorded at least ten times. The chain uses TRBV15 and TRBJ1-1, with D maybe TRBD1 (6 bases). The germline gives CDR1 LNHNV, CDR2 YYDKDF (reference sequence). The CDR3 is 20 residues long. The V end was cut by 1 base, the J end by 3 bases, with 27 bases between. Here the CDR3 DNA reads TGTGCCACCAGCAGAGTGGGGGTAGGGGGGCCATGGGTCATCGACACTGAAGCTTTCTTT. It translates to CATSRVGVGGPWVIDTEAFF.